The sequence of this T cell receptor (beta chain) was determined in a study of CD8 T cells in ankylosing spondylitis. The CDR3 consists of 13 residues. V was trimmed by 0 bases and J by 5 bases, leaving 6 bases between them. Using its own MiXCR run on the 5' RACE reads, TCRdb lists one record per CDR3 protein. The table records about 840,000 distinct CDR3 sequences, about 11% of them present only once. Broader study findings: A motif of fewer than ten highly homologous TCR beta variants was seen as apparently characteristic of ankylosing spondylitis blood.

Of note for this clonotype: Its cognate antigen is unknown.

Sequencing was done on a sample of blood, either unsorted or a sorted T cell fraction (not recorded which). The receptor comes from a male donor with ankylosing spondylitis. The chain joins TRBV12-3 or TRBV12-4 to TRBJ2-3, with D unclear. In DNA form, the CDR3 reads TGTGCCAGCAGTTTAGCCCGGTTAGATACGCAGTATTTT. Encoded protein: CASSLARLDTQYF.